Listed below are T cell receptor beta chains from one sample, sequenced in a study of blood T cell repertoires in COVID-19. Here immunoSEQ multiplex PCR was the method, and the copy in TCRdb shows in-frame clones only, minus some. The table includes over 30,000 clones, over 60% detected once. The sample taken for sequencing was peripheral blood. These receptors originate from a human donor in a cohort sampled during active COVID-19. Both conserved end residues are part of each CDR3. The order of the fields is J gene, D gene, CDR3 length, V gene, clone size, CDR3 protein, CDR3 DNA. A D gene is named only where the DNA matches it firmly. Size is stated for part of the rows, as once, few or many counts, or as a class when the clone is expanded.

J: TRBJ2-3; D: TRBD1; length: 15; V: TRBV9; size: -; CDR3: CASSGQGRGADTQYF; DNA: TGTGCCAGCAGCGGACAGGGACGAGGCGCAGATACGCAGTATTTT
J: TRBJ1-1; D: TRBD1; length: 14; V: TRBV9; size: -; CDR3: CASSSQGVRTEAFF; DNA: TGTGCCAGCAGCTCACAGGGGGTGCGGACTGAAGCTTTCTTT
J: TRBJ1-3; D: -; length: 20; V: TRBV24-1; size: -; CDR3: CATSGPREQQGKESGNTIYF; DNA: TGTGCCACCAGTGGTCCTAGAGAGCAACAGGGTAAGGAGTCTGGAAACACCATATATTTT
J: TRBJ2-3; D: TRBD2; length: 21; V: TRBV7-8; size: -; CDR3: CASSAQLRRTSGRRGTDTQYF; DNA: TGTGCCAGCAGCGCCCAGCTAAGAAGGACTAGCGGGAGGAGGGGCACAGATACGCAGTATTTT
J: TRBJ2-5; D: TRBD2; length: 15; V: TRBV11-2; size: -; CDR3: CASSLLLGRGETQYF; DNA: TGTGCCAGCAGCTTATTATTGGGGAGGGGAGAGACCCAGTACTTC
J: TRBJ2-7; D: TRBD1; length: 17; V: TRBV4-1; size: -; CDR3: CASSQGAQGAISYEQYF; DNA: TGCGCCAGCAGCCAAGGGGCACAGGGGGCTATATCCTACGAGCAGTACTTC
J: TRBJ2-3; D: -; length: 14; V: TRBV7-2; size: -; CDR3: CASTLTGFTDTQYF; DNA: TGTGCCAGCACCCTCACAGGGTTCACAGATACGCAGTATTTT
J: TRBJ2-2; D: -; length: 12; V: TRBV7-9; size: few; CDR3: CASSSGARELFF; DNA: TGTGCCAGCAGCTCCGGAGCTAGGGAGCTGTTTTTT
J: TRBJ2-7; D: -; length: 11; V: TRBV10-3; size: -; CDR3: CAISPGGEQYF; DNA: TGTGCCATCAGCCCCGGGGGCGAGCAGTACTTC
J: TRBJ1-2; D: -; length: 13; V: TRBV19; size: -; CDR3: CASSTGSGVGYTF; DNA: TGTGCCAGTAGTACCGGCTCAGGGGTCGGCTACACCTTC
J: TRBJ2-5; D: -; length: 13; V: TRBV5-1; size: -; CDR3: CASTKGPRETQYF; DNA: TGCGCCAGCACCAAAGGTCCTAGGGAGACCCAGTACTTC
J: TRBJ2-7; D: TRBD2; length: 14; V: TRBV5-4; size: few; CDR3: CASAVAGGSYEQYF; DNA: TGTGCCAGTGCGGTAGCGGGGGGCTCCTACGAGCAGTACTTC
J: TRBJ2-5; D: -; length: 14; V: TRBV11-2; size: -; CDR3: CASSSSGLHETQYF; DNA: TGTGCCAGCAGCTCGTCGGGACTCCACGAGACCCAGTACTTC
J: TRBJ1-6; D: -; length: 14; V: TRBV20-1; size: -; CDR3: CSASLRGDNSPLHF; DNA: TGCAGTGCTAGTCTCAGGGGAGATAATTCACCCCTCCACTTT
J: TRBJ2-1; D: -; length: 14; V: TRBV5-4; size: -; CDR3: CASSTGGEMNEQFF; DNA: TGTGCCAGCAGCACAGGAGGGGAGATGAATGAGCAGTTCTTC
J: TRBJ2-7; D: TRBD1; length: 13; V: TRBV10-3; size: -; CDR3: CAFWGTGTYEQYF; DNA: TGTGCCTTCTGGGGGACAGGGACCTACGAGCAGTACTTC
J: TRBJ1-2; D: TRBD1; length: 12; V: TRBV6-5; size: -; CDR3: CASDRGSDGYTF; DNA: TGTGCCAGTGACAGGGGATCGGATGGCTACACCTTC
J: TRBJ2-5; D: TRBD1; length: 18; V: TRBV7-9; size: -; CDR3: CASSSTQNPGQFRETQYF; DNA: TGTGCCAGCAGCTCAACACAAAACCCGGGACAGTTTCGTGAGACCCAGTACTTC
J: TRBJ2-7; D: TRBD1; length: 15; V: TRBV2; size: few; CDR3: CASVNPGQGANEQYF; DNA: TGTGCCAGCGTTAATCCGGGACAGGGGGCAAATGAGCAGTACTTC
J: TRBJ2-1; D: TRBD2; length: 15; V: TRBV11-3; size: -; CDR3: CASSPIAGTYNEQFF; DNA: TGTGCCAGCAGCCCCATAGCGGGAACCTACAATGAGCAGTTCTTC
J: TRBJ2-3; D: -; length: 12; V: TRBV29-1; size: -; CDR3: CSSLRSGDTQYF; DNA: TGCAGCAGTCTCCGGTCGGGGGATACGCAGTATTTT
J: TRBJ2-1; D: TRBD1; length: 18; V: TRBV3-1/TRBV3-2; size: -; CDR3: CASSQDWGRDRGSYEQFF; DNA: TGTGCCAGCAGCCAAGATTGGGGAAGGGACAGGGGGTCATATGAGCAGTTCTTC
J: TRBJ2-7; D: -; length: 14; V: TRBV6-5; size: -; CDR3: CASSYSGRGNEQYF; DNA: TGTGCCAGCAGTTACTCCGGCAGGGGTAACGAGCAGTACTTC
J: TRBJ2-7; D: TRBD1; length: 13; V: TRBV7-8; size: -; CDR3: CASSFEQGREQYF; DNA: TGTGCCAGCAGCTTCGAACAGGGGCGCGAGCAGTACTTC
J: TRBJ1-1; D: -; length: 15; V: TRBV6-6; size: -; CDR3: CASSYSRTANTEAFF; DNA: TGTGCCAGCAGTTACTCGAGGACAGCGAACACTGAAGCTTTCTTT
J: TRBJ2-5; D: -; length: 14; V: TRBV12-5; size: -; CDR3: CASGLVPGEETQYF; DNA: TGTGCTAGTGGTTTGGTACCCGGGGAAGAGACCCAGTACTTC
J: TRBJ1-1; D: -; length: 16; V: TRBV18; size: -; CDR3: CASSPFRQQGNTEAFF; DNA: TGTGCCAGCTCACCTTTCCGACAGCAAGGGAACACTGAAGCTTTCTTT
J: TRBJ1-2; D: TRBD1; length: 13; V: TRBV29-1; size: once; CDR3: CSGKTGDAYGYTF; DNA: TGCAGCGGCAAAACAGGGGATGCCTATGGCTACACCTTC
J: TRBJ1-1; D: -; length: 14; V: TRBV9; size: -; CDR3: CASSVAGQGTEAFF; DNA: TGTGCCAGCAGCGTAGCTGGGCAGGGGACTGAAGCTTTCTTT
J: TRBJ1-2; D: -; length: 14; V: TRBV7-6; size: -; CDR3: CASSPLAGSYGYTF; DNA: TGTGCCAGCAGCCCTTTGGCGGGGTCCTATGGCTACACCTTC
J: TRBJ2-1; D: TRBD2; length: 12; V: TRBV27; size: -; CDR3: CASSSPEREEFF; DNA: TGTGCCAGCAGTTCACCAGAGCGGGAGGAGTTCTTC
J: TRBJ2-1; D: -; length: 15; V: TRBV24-1; size: once; CDR3: CATPGSPLNYNEQFF; DNA: TGTGCCACTCCCGGTAGTCCACTTAACTACAATGAGCAGTTCTTC
J: TRBJ2-7; D: TRBD1; length: 14; V: TRBV18; size: few; CDR3: CASSLDREGNEQYF; DNA: TGTGCCAGCTCACTAGACAGGGAAGGAAACGAGCAGTACTTC
J: TRBJ2-2; D: -; length: 15; V: TRBV11-2; size: -; CDR3: CASSYRDTGPGELFF; DNA: TGTGCCAGCAGCTACCGGGACACGGGCCCCGGGGAGCTGTTTTTT
J: TRBJ2-1; D: -; length: 15; V: TRBV29-1; size: -; CDR3: CSVEGVKVARGEQFF; DNA: TGCAGCGTTGAAGGGGTGAAGGTAGCCCGGGGGGAGCAGTTCTTC
J: TRBJ2-6; D: -; length: 15; V: TRBV25-1; size: -; CDR3: CASSLQGSGANVLTF; DNA: TGTGCCAGCAGTTTGCAGGGGTCTGGGGCCAACGTCCTGACTTTC
J: TRBJ1-1; D: TRBD1; length: 14; V: TRBV2; size: -; CDR3: CASSKGQGDTEAFF; DNA: TGTGCCAGCAGCAAAGGTCAGGGGGACACTGAAGCTTTCTTT
J: TRBJ1-1; D: TRBD1; length: 14; V: TRBV24-1; size: -; CDR3: CATSDGRGDTEAFF; DNA: TGTGCCACCAGTGATGGCAGGGGGGACACTGAAGCTTTCTTT
J: TRBJ2-7; D: TRBD1; length: 16; V: TRBV4-1; size: -; CDR3: CASSQTWTGARLEQYF; DNA: TGCGCCAGCAGCCAAACCTGGACAGGTGCGCGTTTAGAGCAGTACTTC
J: TRBJ2-1; D: TRBD2; length: 24; V: TRBV23-1; size: -; CDR3: CASSQIPGTSGKGFLGALPNEQFF; DNA: TGCGCCAGCAGTCAAATACCCGGGACTAGCGGGAAGGGATTTCTTGGGGCTTTACCAAATGAGCAGTTCTTC